This T cell receptor (beta chain) was observed in a study of T cell changes during pregnancy in multiple sclerosis (dated by TCRdb to about 2019). General notes on the study: The study looked at changes in the T cell repertoire across pregnancy in women with multiple sclerosis.

The protocol used for the library was the immunoSEQ multiplex PCR assay. TCRdb retrieved this table from immuneACCESS and kept in-frame rearrangements only. Not all clones are present; in checked studies, unresolved V genes account for under half, and no reason is known for the remainder. The sample table shows roughly 57,000 clones, and less than 95% are seen once. The ten largest clones add up to around 2.5% of the sample. The junction carries 12 bases between V and J, which are trimmed by 3 bases and 0 bases respectively. The cysteine opens and the phenylalanine closes a CDR3 of 16 amino acids. Of the read, only the CDR3 DNA is kept; its 48 bases are in frame from base 1. CDR1 LNHDA and CDR2 SQIVND are derived from the germline V gene (reference sequence). Worth noting for this clone: This clone's antigen is unknown. Base quality data are lacking; no much larger clone is found one base away.

This TCR was sampled from a female donor with multiple sclerosis, enrolled in a pregnancy study. The sequence is built from TRBV19 and TRBJ2-1; a tentative D call is TRBD2 (6 bases match). Material: CD8+ T cells from peripheral blood mononuclear cells, obtained after pregnancy. Here is the DNA: TGTGCCAGTAGTATTGGGACTCCAAGCTCCTACAATGAGCAGTTCTTC. Its protein reads: CASSIGTPSSYNEQFF.